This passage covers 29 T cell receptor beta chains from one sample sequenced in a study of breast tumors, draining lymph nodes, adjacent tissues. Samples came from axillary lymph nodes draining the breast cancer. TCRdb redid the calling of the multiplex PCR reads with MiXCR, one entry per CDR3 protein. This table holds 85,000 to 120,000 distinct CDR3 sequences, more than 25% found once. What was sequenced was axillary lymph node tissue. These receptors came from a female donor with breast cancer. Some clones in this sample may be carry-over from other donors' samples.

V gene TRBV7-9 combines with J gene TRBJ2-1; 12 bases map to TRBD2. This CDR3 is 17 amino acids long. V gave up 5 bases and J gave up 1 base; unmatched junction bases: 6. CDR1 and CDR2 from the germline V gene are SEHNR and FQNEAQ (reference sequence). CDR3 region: CASSEGLAGRSYNEQFF. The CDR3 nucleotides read TGTGCCAGCAGCGAGGGACTAGCGGGCAGATCCTACAATGAGCAGTTCTTC.

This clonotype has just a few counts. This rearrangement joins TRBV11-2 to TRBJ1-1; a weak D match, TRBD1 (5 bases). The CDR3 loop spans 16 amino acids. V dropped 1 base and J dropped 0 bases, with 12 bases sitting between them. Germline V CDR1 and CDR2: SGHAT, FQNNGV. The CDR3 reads CASSLAARAVNTEAFF. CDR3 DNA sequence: TGTGCCAGCAGCTTAGCGGCCAGGGCTGTGAACACTGAAGCTTTCTTT.

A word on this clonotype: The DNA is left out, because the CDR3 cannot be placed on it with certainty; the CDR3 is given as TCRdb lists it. The CDR3 here is CASSFYICSASPQGYEQYF. V and J are TRBV7-9 and TRBJ2-7; TRBD1 is the table's D call, not checked against the DNA. The CDR3 is made up of 19 amino acids, end residues included. Germline CDR1 reads SEHNR; CDR2 reads FQNEAQ (reference sequence).

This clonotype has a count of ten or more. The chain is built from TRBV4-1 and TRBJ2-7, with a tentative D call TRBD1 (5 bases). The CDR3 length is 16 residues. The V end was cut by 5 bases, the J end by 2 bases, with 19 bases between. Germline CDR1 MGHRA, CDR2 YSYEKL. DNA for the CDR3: TGCGCCAGCAGCGACTTGATCCTCCAGGGCCCCTACGAGCAGTACTTC. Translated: CASSDLILQGPYEQYF.

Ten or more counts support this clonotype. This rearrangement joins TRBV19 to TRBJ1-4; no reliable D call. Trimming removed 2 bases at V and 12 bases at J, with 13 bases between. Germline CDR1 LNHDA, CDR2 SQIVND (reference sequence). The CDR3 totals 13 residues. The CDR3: CASSIRSSSELFF. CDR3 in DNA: TGTGCCAGTAGTATAAGATCTTCTTCGGAACTGTTTTTT.

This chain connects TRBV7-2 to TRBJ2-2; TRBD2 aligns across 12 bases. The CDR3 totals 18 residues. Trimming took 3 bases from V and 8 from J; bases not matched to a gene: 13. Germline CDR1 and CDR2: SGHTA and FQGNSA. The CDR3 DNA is TGTGCCAGCAGCTTCTGGACTAGCGGGGTGATCGAGACTGGGGAGCTGTTTTTT. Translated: CASSFWTSGVIETGELFF.

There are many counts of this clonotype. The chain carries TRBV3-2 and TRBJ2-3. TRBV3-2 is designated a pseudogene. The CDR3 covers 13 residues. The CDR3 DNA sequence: TGTGCCAGCAGCCCCTCTCCCACAGATACGCAGTATTTT. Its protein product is CASSPSPTDTQYF.

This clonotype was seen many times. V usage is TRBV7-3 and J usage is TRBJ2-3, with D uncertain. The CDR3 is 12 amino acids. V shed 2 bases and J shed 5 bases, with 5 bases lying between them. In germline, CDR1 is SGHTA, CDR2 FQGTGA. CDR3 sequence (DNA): TGTGCCAGCAGCTTAGTAGGAGATACGCAGTATTTT. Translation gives CASSLVGDTQYF.

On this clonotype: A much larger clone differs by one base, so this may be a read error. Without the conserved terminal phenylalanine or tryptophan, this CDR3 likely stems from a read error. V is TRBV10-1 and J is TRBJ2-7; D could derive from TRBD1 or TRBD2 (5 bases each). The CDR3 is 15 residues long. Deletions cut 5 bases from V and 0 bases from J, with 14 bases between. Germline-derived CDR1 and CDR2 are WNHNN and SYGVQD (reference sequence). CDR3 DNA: TGCGCCAGCAGTCCGGGACCGGGAAGCTCCTACGAGCAGTACTTG. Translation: CASSPGPGSSYEQYL.

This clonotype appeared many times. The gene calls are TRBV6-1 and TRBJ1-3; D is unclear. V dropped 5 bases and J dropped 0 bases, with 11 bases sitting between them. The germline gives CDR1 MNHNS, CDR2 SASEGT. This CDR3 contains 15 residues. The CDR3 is CASSYDRNSGNTIYF. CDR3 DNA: TGTGCCAGCAGTTATGACCGTAACTCTGGAAACACCATATATTTT.

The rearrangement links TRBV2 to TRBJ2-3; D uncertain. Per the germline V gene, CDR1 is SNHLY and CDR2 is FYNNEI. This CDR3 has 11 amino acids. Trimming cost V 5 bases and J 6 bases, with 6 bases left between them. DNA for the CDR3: TGTGCCAGCAGTAGGGTGGATACGCAGTATTTT. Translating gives CASSRVDTQYF.

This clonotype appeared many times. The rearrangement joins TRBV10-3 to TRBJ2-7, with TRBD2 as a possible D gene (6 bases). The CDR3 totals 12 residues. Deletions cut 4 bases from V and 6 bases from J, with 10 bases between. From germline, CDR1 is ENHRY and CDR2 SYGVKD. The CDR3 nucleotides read TGTGCCATCAGTGTCGGGGGTTCCGAGCAGTACTTC. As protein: CAISVGGSEQYF.

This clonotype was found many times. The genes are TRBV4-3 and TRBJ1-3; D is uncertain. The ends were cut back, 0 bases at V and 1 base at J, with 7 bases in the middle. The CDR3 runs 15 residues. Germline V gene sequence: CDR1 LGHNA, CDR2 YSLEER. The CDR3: CASSQDRLSGNTIYF. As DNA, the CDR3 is TGCGCCAGCAGCCAAGATCGGTTATCTGGAAACACCATATATTTT.

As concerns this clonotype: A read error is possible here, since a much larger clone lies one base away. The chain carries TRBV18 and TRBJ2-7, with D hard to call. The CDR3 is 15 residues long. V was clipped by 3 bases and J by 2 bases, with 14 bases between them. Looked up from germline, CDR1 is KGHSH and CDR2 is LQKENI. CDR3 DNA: TGTGCCAGCTCACCGGACGGGTTATCCCCCTACGAGCAGTACTTC. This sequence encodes CASSPDGLSPYEQYF.

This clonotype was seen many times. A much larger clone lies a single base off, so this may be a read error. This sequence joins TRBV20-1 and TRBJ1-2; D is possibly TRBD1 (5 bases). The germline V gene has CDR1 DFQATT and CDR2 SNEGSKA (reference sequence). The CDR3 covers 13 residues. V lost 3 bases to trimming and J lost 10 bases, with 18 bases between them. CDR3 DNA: TGCAGTGCTAGGCCCAGGGAAGAGAAGGCCTACACCTTC. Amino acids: CSARPREEKAYTF.

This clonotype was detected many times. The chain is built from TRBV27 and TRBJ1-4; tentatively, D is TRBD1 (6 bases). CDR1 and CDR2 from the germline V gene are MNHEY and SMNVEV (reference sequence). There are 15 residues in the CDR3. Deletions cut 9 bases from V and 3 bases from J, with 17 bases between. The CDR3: CASKLQGKANEKLFF. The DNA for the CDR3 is TGTGCCAGTAAACTACAGGGAAAAGCTAATGAAAAACTGTTTTTT. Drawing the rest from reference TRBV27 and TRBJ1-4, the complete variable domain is EAQVTQNPRYLITVTGKKLTVTCSQNMNHEYMSWYRQDPGLGLRQIYYSMNVEVTDKGDVPEGYKVSRKEKRNFPLILESPSPNQTSLYFCASKLQGKANEKLFFGSGTQLSVL.

The CDR3 sequence: CASSLGPGQGSYGYTF. The CDR3 DNA follows: TGTGCCAGCAGCTTAGGCCCGGGACAGGGGTCCTATGGCTACACCTTC. This chain joins TRBV9 and TRBJ1-2; 10 bases align to TRBD1. CDR3 size: 16 residues. The J segment lost 4 bases and the V segment lost 4 bases, leaving 10 bases of the junction unmatched. Looked up from germline, CDR1 is SGDLS and CDR2 is YYNGEE.

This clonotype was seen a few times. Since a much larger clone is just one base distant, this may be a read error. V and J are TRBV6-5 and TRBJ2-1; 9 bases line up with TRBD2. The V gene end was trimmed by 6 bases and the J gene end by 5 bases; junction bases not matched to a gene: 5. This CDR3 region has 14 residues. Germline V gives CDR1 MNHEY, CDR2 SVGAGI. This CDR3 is CASRRTSAHNEQFF. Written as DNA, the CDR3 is TGTGCCAGCAGACGGACTAGCGCCCACAATGAGCAGTTCTTC.

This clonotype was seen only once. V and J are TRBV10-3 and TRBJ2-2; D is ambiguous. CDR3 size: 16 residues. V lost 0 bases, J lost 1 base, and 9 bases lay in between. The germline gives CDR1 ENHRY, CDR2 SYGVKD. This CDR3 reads CAISESADLNTGELFF. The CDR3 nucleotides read TGTGCCATCAGTGAGTCGGCGGACCTGAACACCGGGGAGCTGTTTTTT.

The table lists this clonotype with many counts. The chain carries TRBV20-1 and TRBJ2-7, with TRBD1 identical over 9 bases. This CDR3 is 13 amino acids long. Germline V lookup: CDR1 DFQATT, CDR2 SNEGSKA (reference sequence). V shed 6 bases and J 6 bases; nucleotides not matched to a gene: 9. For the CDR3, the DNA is TGCAGTGCCCCCAGGGACAGGGCGTCCGAGCAGTACTTC. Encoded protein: CSAPRDRASEQYF.

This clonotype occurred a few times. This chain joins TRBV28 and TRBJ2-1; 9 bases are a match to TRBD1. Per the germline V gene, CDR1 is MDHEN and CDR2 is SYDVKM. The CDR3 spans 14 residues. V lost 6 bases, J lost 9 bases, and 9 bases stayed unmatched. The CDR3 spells CASSLDRGTGEQFF. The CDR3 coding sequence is TGTGCCAGCAGCCTTGACAGGGGGACGGGTGAGCAGTTCTTC.

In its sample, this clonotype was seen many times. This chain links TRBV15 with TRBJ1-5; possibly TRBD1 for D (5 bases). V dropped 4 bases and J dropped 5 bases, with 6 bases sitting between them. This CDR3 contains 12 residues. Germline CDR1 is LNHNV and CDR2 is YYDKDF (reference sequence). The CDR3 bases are TGTGCCACCAGCATGGGGGATCAGCCCCAGCATTTT. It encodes CATSMGDQPQHF.

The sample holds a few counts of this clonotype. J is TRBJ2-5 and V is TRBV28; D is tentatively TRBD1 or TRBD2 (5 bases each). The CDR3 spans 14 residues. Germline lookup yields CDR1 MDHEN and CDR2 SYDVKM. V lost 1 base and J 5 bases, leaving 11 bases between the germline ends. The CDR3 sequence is CASSLYKGPETQYF. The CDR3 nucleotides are TGTGCCAGCAGTTTATATAAGGGACCCGAGACCCAGTACTTC.

CDR3 coding DNA: TGTGCCAGCAGTTTCGCCGGGACAGGGGGAAACACAGATACGCAGTATTTT. It codes for CASSFAGTGGNTDTQYF. The gene calls are TRBV12-3 or TRBV12-4 and TRBJ2-3; 11 bases match TRBD1. CDR3 size: 17 residues. V lost 3 bases to trimming and J lost 2 bases; unmatched junction nucleotides: 7.

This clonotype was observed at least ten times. The CDR3, as DNA: TGTGCCAGCAGTCCACACGCTTTGGGTGAGCAGTACTTC. This gives the protein CASSPHALGEQYF. The V gene is TRBV6-5, the J gene TRBJ2-7; D gene unclear. CDR3 length equals 13 residues. The germline CDR1 and CDR2 sequences are MNHEY and SVGAGI. V was clipped by 5 bases and J by 7 bases, with 15 bases between them.

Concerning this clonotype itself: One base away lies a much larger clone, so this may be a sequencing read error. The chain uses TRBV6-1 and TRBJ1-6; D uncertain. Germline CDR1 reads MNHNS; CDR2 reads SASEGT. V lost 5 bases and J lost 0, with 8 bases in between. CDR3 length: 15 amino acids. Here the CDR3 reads CASSQVYSYNSPLHF. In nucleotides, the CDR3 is TGTGCCAGCAGTCAAGTTTACTCCTATAATTCACCCCTCCACTTT.

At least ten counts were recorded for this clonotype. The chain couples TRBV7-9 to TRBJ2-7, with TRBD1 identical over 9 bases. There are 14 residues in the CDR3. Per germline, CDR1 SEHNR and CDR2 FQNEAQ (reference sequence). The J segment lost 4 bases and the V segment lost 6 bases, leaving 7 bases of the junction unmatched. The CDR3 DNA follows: TGTGCCAGCAGTACCGGGACAGGGTTATACGAGCAGTACTTC. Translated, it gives CASSTGTGLYEQYF.

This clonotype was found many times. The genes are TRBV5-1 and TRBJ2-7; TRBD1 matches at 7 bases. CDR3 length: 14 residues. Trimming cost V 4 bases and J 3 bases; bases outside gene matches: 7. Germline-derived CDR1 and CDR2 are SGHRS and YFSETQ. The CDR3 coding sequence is TGCGCCAGCAGCCCCGGCGACAGGGTCTACGAGCAGTACTTC. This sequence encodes CASSPGDRVYEQYF. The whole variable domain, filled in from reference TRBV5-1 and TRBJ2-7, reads KAGVTQTPRYLIKTRGQQVTLSCSPISGHRSVSWYQQTPGQGLQFLFEYFSETQRNKGNFPGRFSGRQFSNSRSEMNVSTLELGDSALYLCASSPGDRVYEQYFGPGTRLTVT.

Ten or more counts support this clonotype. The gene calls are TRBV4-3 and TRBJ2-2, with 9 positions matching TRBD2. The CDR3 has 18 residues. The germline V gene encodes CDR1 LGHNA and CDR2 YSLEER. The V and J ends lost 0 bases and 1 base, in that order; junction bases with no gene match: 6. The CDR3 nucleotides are TGCGCCAGCAGCCAAGAGGGGACTAGCCAGAGGAACACCGGGGAGCTGTTTTTT. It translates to CASSQEGTSQRNTGELFF.